The 20 T cell receptor beta chains in this list originate from one sample, sequenced in a study of graft-versus-host responses after intestinal transplantation. Antigens for these TCRs are unknown. Clones were read by immunoSEQ multiplex PCR, and TCRdb kept only the in-frame ones, dropping some. The sample lists approximately 110,000 clones, roughly 93% occurring once. Material: unstimulated CD8+ T cells sorted from spleen or lymph node cells, obtained before transplant. These receptors were taken from a human donor who was the organ donor for an intestinal transplant.

J is TRBJ2-7 and V is TRBV4-1; TRBD2 matches 9 bases. The CDR3 loop spans 15 amino acids. Germline loops: CDR1 MGHRA, CDR2 YSYEKL. J lost 2 bases, V lost 4 bases, and 6 bases had no gene match. CDR3 sequence (DNA): TGCGCCAGCAGCCTGCTAGCGGGATACACCTACGAGCAGTACTTC. Protein product: CASSLLAGYTYEQYF.

This rearrangement joins TRBV2 to TRBJ2-7; 10 bases are a match to TRBD2. The CDR3 is made up of 13 amino acids. V dropped 3 bases and J dropped 7; count of bases not matched to a gene: 3. Germline CDR1 SNHLY, CDR2 FYNNEI. The CDR3 sequence: CASSEVAGGEQYF. The CDR3, as DNA: TGTGCCAGCAGTGAGGTAGCGGGAGGTGAGCAGTACTTC.

The chain has TRBV4-1 and TRBJ2-1; D call uncertain. Germline lookup yields CDR1 MGHRA and CDR2 YSYEKL. V was trimmed by 2 bases and J by 3 bases, leaving 14 bases between them. The CDR3 has 16 amino acids. The CDR3 sequence is CASSQITQLGYNEQFF. The CDR3 DNA is TGCGCCAGCAGCCAAATAACCCAACTTGGCTACAATGAGCAGTTCTTC.

The chain combines TRBV6-1 with TRBJ1-5; D call uncertain. In germline, CDR1 is MNHNS, CDR2 SASEGT. The V end lost 6 bases, the J end lost 3 bases, and 15 bases lay between the germline ends. This CDR3 spans 15 amino acids. Here the CDR3 reads CASSRVLLANQPQHF. The DNA for the CDR3 is TGTGCCAGCAGCCGGGTCTTACTTGCCAATCAGCCCCAGCATTTT.

V is TRBV5-6 and J is TRBJ2-7; 8 bases match TRBD1. The CDR3 contains 15 residues. Trimming cost V 4 bases and J 1 base; bases outside gene matches: 7. Looked up from germline, CDR1 is SGHDT and CDR2 is YYEEEE. This chain's CDR3 is CASSLHGTGSYEQYF. The DNA for the CDR3 is TGTGCCAGCAGCCTACACGGGACAGGATCCTACGAGCAGTACTTC.

The chain recombines TRBV4-3 with TRBJ2-3; D is perhaps TRBD2 (6 bases). The V and J ends lost 0 bases and 6 bases respectively, with 25 bases between them. The germline V gene encodes CDR1 LGHNA and CDR2 YSLEER. The CDR3 extends over 19 amino acids. The CDR3 loop is CASSQDMSKLWGVRDTQYF. CDR3 coding DNA: TGCGCCAGCAGCCAAGACATGAGTAAGCTTTGGGGGGTTCGCGATACGCAGTATTTT.

The J gene is TRBJ1-2, the V gene TRBV29-1; 10 bases map to TRBD1. CDR3 length equals 14 residues. In germline, CDR1 is SQVTM, CDR2 ANQGSEA. J was trimmed by 4 bases and V by 5 bases; bases with no gene match: 7. CDR3 sequence reads: CSVYAGTGAYGYTF. The CDR3 coding sequence is TGCAGCGTTTATGCCGGGACAGGGGCCTATGGCTACACCTTC.

This clone appeared once. The chain joins TRBV6-5 to TRBJ2-7; tentatively, D is TRBD1 (5 bases). Per the germline V gene, CDR1 is MNHEY and CDR2 is SVGAGI. Deletions cut 5 bases from V and 3 bases from J, with 17 bases between. This CDR3 has 15 amino acids. In nucleotides, the CDR3 is TGTGCCAGCAGTACAGGTTTCAGACCTTTCTACGAGCAGTACTTC. This codes for CASSTGFRPFYEQYF.

This chain joins TRBV9 and TRBJ2-5, with D uncertain. From germline, CDR1 is SGDLS and CDR2 YYNGEE. Trimming removed 0 bases from V and 2 bases from J, with 8 bases in between. The length of the CDR3 is 14 residues. CDR3 in amino acids: CASSVVPVQETQYF. CDR3 nucleotide sequence: TGTGCCAGCAGCGTAGTTCCCGTACAAGAGACCCAGTACTTC.

About this clone: This CDR3 is also generated by other DNA sequences in the sample. V and J are TRBV4-2 and TRBJ1-1, with a tentative D call TRBD1 (6 bases). CDR3 length: 16 residues. CDR1 LGHNA and CDR2 YNFKEQ come from the germline V gene. V was cut by 5 bases and J by 3 bases, with 19 bases left in between. The CDR3 DNA reads TGTGCCAGCAGCGTTAAACAGGGTCATCAGGACACTGAAGCTTTCTTT. Its protein product is CASSVKQGHQDTEAFF.

The gene calls are TRBV28 and TRBJ2-1; D unclear. Germline assignment: CDR1 MDHEN and CDR2 SYDVKM. V shed 7 bases and J shed 10 bases, with 14 bases lying between them. This CDR3 region has 12 residues. CDR3 bases: TGTGCCAGCACAGTTGTGGGCGGAGAGCAGTTCTTC. It codes for CASTVVGGEQFF.

The chain has TRBV25-1 and TRBJ1-1, with D unclear. Germline CDR1 is MGHDK and CDR2 is SYGVNS. The CDR3 loop spans 12 amino acids. V lost 3 bases, J lost 4 bases, and 6 bases lay in between. The CDR3 DNA follows: TGTGCCAGCAGTGATTACAGCACTGAAGCTTTCTTT. Protein: CASSDYSTEAFF. The complete variable domain, with remaining parts taken from reference TRBV25-1 and TRBJ1-1, reads EADIYQTPRYLVIGTGKKITLECSQTMGHDKMYWYQQDPGMELHLIHYSYGVNSTEKGDLSSESTVSRIRTEHFPLTLESARPSHTSQYLCASSDYSTEAFFGQGTRLTVV.

The chain has TRBV4-2 and TRBJ2-7, with a possible D match to TRBD1 (5 bases). V lost 0 bases, J lost 3 bases, and 12 bases lay in between. The V gene's germline CDR1 is LGHNA and CDR2 YNFKEQ. The CDR3 has 15 amino acids. CDR3 nucleotides: TGTGCCAGCAGCCAAGATCATGGCAGGGACTACGAGCAGTACTTC. It yields the protein CASSQDHGRDYEQYF.

This chain joins TRBV19 and TRBJ2-7; D might be TRBD1 or TRBD2, each matching 5 bases. CDR3 length: 14 amino acids. V was trimmed by 4 bases and J by 5 bases, leaving 15 bases between them. Germline values: CDR1 LNHDA, CDR2 SQIVND (reference sequence). The CDR3 coding sequence is TGTGCCAGTAGTAACGGGACGGGTCTCCACGAGCAGTACTTC. Protein: CASSNGTGLHEQYF.

V is TRBV27 and J is TRBJ2-1, with 7 bases aligning to TRBD2. The CDR3 is 14 amino acids. The V segment lost 4 bases and the J segment 8 bases; nucleotides outside the gene matches: 8. CDR1 MNHEY and CDR2 SMNVEV come from the germline V gene (reference sequence). The CDR3 nucleotides read TGTGCCAGCAGTTCAACCCTGACTAGCTATGAGCAGTTCTTC. Translated, it gives CASSSTLTSYEQFF.

The chain recombines TRBV7-9 with TRBJ2-7; unclear D gene. This CDR3 is built from 13 residues. Germline CDR1 SEHNR, CDR2 FQNEAQ (reference sequence). Trimming took 10 bases from V and 5 from J, leaving 18 bases between them. The CDR3 region is CATRSPSSDEQYF. The DNA of the CDR3 is TGTGCCACTAGGTCCCCCTCGTCGGACGAGCAGTACTTC.

This chain joins TRBV6-5 and TRBJ1-3; D may be TRBD1 (5 bases). CDR1 and CDR2 from the germline V gene are MNHEY and SVGAGI. This CDR3 is built from 14 residues. V lost 6 bases, J lost 2 bases, and 11 bases lay in between. CDR3 sequence reads: CASRGGSTGNTIYF. The DNA of the CDR3 is TGTGCCAGCAGGGGGGGAAGCACTGGAAACACCATATATTTT.

V usage is TRBV10-1 and J usage is TRBJ2-1, with 10 nucleotides matching TRBD2. This CDR3 is 14 amino acids long. V lost 9 bases and J lost 8; bases outside the gene matches: 10. CDR1 is WNHNN, CDR2 SYGVQD, per germline (reference sequence). Here the CDR3 DNA reads TGCGCCAGTCTGTATTCCGGGACTAGCGATGAGCAGTTCTTC. Translating it yields CASLYSGTSDEQFF.

The chain recombines TRBV13 with TRBJ2-5, with no clear D. Trimming removed 0 bases at V and 5 bases at J, with 7 bases between. Germline CDR1 is PRHDT and CDR2 is FYEKMQ (reference sequence). This CDR3 is built from 13 residues. CDR3 sequence: CASSLGSPETQYF. The CDR3 DNA follows: TGTGCCAGCAGCTTAGGTTCCCCGGAGACCCAGTACTTC.

The chain has TRBV6-1 and TRBJ2-7, with D possibly being TRBD2 (6 bases). This CDR3 has 14 amino acids. Germline V gene sequence: CDR1 MNHNS, CDR2 SASEGT. V lost 4 bases, J lost 2 bases, and 12 bases lay in between. CDR3 coding DNA: TGTGCCAGCAGTGGGGGAGCGGGTCCCTACGAGCAGTACTTC. This gives the protein CASSGGAGPYEQYF.